These 13 T cell receptor beta chains were all obtained from the same sample, sequenced in a study of control samples from healthy donors and cancer patients. Method: immunoSEQ multiplex PCR; TCRdb's copy keeps in-frame clones and lacks some. Of fewer than 100,000 clones in the sample, around nine tenths were seen once. Sequencing used blood. Every receptor here comes from a woman between 50 and 59 years old in good health.

The chain links TRBV6-5 to TRBJ2-7; no definite D call. Per the germline V gene, CDR1 is MNHEY and CDR2 is SVGAGI. This CDR3 is built from 15 residues. V was clipped by 4 bases and J by 4 bases, with 17 bases between them. In DNA, the CDR3 is TGTGCCAGCAGTTCCGAAAACTTTGGGATATACGAGCAGTACTTC. Translated, it gives CASSSENFGIYEQYF.

CDR3 region: CTSSPGTRVDTQYF. Here the CDR3 DNA reads TGCACCAGCAGCCCAGGGACTAGGGTAGATACGCAGTATTTT. V and J are TRBV1 and TRBJ2-3; the table's D call TRBD2 went unverified against the DNA. TRBV1 is reported as a pseudogene. The CDR3 has 14 amino acids.

The chain uses TRBV5-4 and TRBJ1-6, with 9 bases fitting TRBD1. The CDR3 is 15 amino acids. With V trimmed by 3 bases and J by 7 bases, 5 bases remained unmatched. CDR1 SGHNT and CDR2 YYREEE come from the germline V gene (reference sequence). DNA of the CDR3: TGTGCCAGCAGCTCAGGGACAGGGCCCAATTCACCCCTCCACTTT. This translates into CASSSGTGPNSPLHF.

The rearrangement joins TRBV6-5 to TRBJ2-3, with 8 bases fitting TRBD2. V shed 6 bases, J shed 2 bases, and the junction held 7 bases outside the gene matches. Germline CDR1 reads MNHEY; CDR2 reads SVGAGI. CDR3 length: 15 amino acids. Written as DNA, the CDR3 is TGTGCCAGCAGCTCCGGGGGGGGCTTCACAGATACGCAGTATTTT. It codes for CASSSGGGFTDTQYF.

The V and J genes are TRBV29-1 and TRBJ1-2, with D maybe TRBD1 (6 bases). Germline V gene lookup returns CDR1 SQVTM and CDR2 ANQGSEA. The CDR3 loop spans 14 amino acids. V was shortened by 6 bases and J by 5 bases, with 19 bases between the two germline ends. The DNA of the CDR3 is TGCAGCGTCGGGGGAGGGGGTTCCCGATATGGCTACACCTTC. Translation gives CSVGGGGSRYGYTF.

The chain combines TRBV3-1 (or the pseudogene TRBV3-2) with TRBJ1-4; 7 bases fit TRBD1. The CDR3 consists of 14 residues. The ends lost 8 bases at V and 1 base at J; junction bases unmatched: 4. The germline gives CDR1 LGHDT, CDR2 YNNKEL (reference sequence). The CDR3 sequence: CASGDSLTNEKLFF. DNA for the CDR3: TGTGCCAGCGGGGACAGCCTAACTAATGAAAAACTGTTTTTT.

The chain recombines TRBV29-1 with TRBJ1-1; D perhaps matches TRBD1 (6 bases). The germline V gene has CDR1 SQVTM and CDR2 ANQGSEA. Trimming took off 8 bases at V and 9 bases at J, with 16 bases between the two ends. The CDR3 covers 11 residues. CDR3 region: CSYRQESKAFF. The CDR3 DNA sequence: TGCAGCTATCGACAGGAATCGAAAGCTTTCTTT.

J is TRBJ2-7 and V is TRBV5-1, with D maybe TRBD2 (5 bases). With 0 bases removed from V and 5 bases from J, the gap between germline ends came to 9 bases. The germline V gene encodes CDR1 SGHRS and CDR2 YFSETQ. The CDR3 length is 13 residues. CDR3 region: CASSLGGLDEQYF. For the CDR3, the DNA is TGCGCCAGCAGCTTGGGAGGGCTGGACGAGCAGTACTTC.

The chain employs TRBV6-1 and TRBJ1-1; 7 bases match TRBD1. The CDR3 has 18 amino acids. The trim removed 1 base at V and 1 base at J, leaving 12 bases unmatched. The germline CDR1 and CDR2 sequences are MNHNS and SASEGT. The DNA of the CDR3 is TGTGCCAGCAGTGAAGGAAGGCAATTACAGGGGCGGAACACTGAAGCTTTCTTT. This gives the protein CASSEGRQLQGRNTEAFF.

The J gene is TRBJ2-1, the V gene TRBV5-1, with 8 bases fitting TRBD2. Germline-derived CDR1 and CDR2 are SGHRS and YFSETQ. With V trimmed by 1 base and J by 0 bases, 6 bases remained unmatched. The CDR3 runs 17 residues. In DNA, the CDR3 is TGCGCCAGCAGCTTGAGAGCGGGGGCGAGCTCCTACAATGAGCAGTTCTTC. Protein: CASSLRAGASSYNEQFF.

This chain joins TRBV4-2 and TRBJ1-5, with TRBD1 matching over 7 bases. Germline-derived CDR1 and CDR2 are LGHNA and YNFKEQ. Trimming removed 4 bases from V and 4 bases from J; junction bases left unmatched: 13. The CDR3 contains 17 residues. CDR3 nucleotide sequence: TGTGCCAGCAGCCTAATTAACAGGGGAGGGATAAATCAGCCCCAGCATTTT. This gives the protein CASSLINRGGINQPQHF.

This clone rates as medium-sized. The V gene is TRBV14, the J gene TRBJ2-7; D is ambiguous. Trimming removed 3 bases from V and 6 bases from J, with 6 bases in between. The V gene's germline CDR1 is SGHDN and CDR2 FVKESK. The CDR3 extends over 11 amino acids. In DNA, the CDR3 is TGTGCCAGCAGCCAGGGTAGCGAGCAGTACTTC. It is translated as CASSQGSEQYF.

The V and J genes are TRBV3-1 (or the pseudogene TRBV3-2) and TRBJ1-4; 7 bases are shared with TRBD1. The CDR3 extends over 17 amino acids. CDR1 and CDR2 from the germline V gene are LGHDT and YNNKEL (reference sequence). V dropped 0 bases and J dropped 10; count of bases not matched to a gene: 14. CDR3 sequence (DNA): TGTGCCAGCAGCCAAGACCTCCCGGGACAGCGCCATGGAAAACTGTTTTTT. It yields the protein CASSQDLPGQRHGKLFF.